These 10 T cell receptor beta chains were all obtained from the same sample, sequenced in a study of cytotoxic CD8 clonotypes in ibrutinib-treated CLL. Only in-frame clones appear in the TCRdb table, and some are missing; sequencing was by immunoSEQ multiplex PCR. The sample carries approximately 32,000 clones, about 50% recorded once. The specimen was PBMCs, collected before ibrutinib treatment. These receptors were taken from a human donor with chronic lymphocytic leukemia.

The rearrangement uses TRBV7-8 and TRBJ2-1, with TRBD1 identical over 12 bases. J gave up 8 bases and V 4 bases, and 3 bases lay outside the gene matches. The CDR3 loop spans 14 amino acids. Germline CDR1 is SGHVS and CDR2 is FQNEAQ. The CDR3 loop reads CASSSGTGGDEQFF. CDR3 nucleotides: TGTGCCAGCAGCTCCGGGACAGGGGGCGATGAGCAGTTCTTC.

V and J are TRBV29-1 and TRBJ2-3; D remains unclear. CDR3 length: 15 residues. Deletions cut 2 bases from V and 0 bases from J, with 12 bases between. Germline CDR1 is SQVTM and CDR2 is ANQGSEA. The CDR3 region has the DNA TGCAGCGTTGAATGGCAGAGTACTAGCACAGATACGCAGTATTTT. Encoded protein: CSVEWQSTSTDTQYF.

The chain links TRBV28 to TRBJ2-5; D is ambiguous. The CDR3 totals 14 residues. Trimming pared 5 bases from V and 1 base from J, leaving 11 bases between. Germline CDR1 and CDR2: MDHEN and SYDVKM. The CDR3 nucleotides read TGTGCCAGCAGTGCAGTTCTTCGCCAAGAGACCCAGTACTTC. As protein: CASSAVLRQETQYF.

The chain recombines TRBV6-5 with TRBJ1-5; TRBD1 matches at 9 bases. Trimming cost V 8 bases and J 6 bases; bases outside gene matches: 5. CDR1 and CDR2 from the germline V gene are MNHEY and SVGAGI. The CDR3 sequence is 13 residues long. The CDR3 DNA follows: TGTGCCAGCGCCCGGGACAGGGTTCAGCCCCAGCATTTT. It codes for CASARDRVQPQHF.

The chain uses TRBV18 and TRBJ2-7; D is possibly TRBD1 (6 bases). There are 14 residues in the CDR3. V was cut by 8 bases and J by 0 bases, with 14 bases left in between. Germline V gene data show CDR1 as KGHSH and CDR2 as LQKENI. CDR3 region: CASATGTSSYEQYF. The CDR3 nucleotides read TGTGCCAGCGCAACAGGGACCAGCTCCTACGAGCAGTACTTC.

As DNA, the CDR3 is TGCGCCAGCAGCTTGGGGGGACAGGGTCCTGAAAAACTGTTTTTT. It is translated as CASSLGGQGPEKLFF. V usage is TRBV5-1 and J usage is TRBJ1-4, with TRBD1 matching 9 bases. J gave up 7 bases and V 0 bases, and 4 bases lay outside the gene matches. The CDR3 length is 15 residues. Per the germline V gene, CDR1 is SGHRS and CDR2 is YFSETQ.

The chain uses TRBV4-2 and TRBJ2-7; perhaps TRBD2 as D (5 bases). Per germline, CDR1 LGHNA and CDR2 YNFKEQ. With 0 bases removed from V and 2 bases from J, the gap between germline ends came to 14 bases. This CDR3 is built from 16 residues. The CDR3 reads CASSQDRRVNTYEQYF. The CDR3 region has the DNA TGTGCCAGCAGCCAAGATCGGCGGGTAAACACCTACGAGCAGTACTTC.

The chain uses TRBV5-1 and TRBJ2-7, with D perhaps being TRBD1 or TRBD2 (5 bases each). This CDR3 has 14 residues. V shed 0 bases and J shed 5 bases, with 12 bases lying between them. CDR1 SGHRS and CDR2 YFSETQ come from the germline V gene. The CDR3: CASSLAWVGDEQYF. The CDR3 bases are TGCGCCAGCAGCTTGGCGTGGGTGGGGGACGAGCAGTACTTC. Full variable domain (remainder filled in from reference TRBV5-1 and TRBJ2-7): KAGVTQTPRYLIKTRGQQVTLSCSPISGHRSVSWYQQTPGQGLQFLFEYFSETQRNKGNFPGRFSGRQFSNSRSEMNVSTLELGDSALYLCASSLAWVGDEQYFGPGTRLTVT.

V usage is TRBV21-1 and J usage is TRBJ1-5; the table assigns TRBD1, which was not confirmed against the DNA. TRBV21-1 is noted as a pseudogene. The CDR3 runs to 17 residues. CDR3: CASSKMRAQGKDQPQHF. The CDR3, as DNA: TGTGCCAGCAGCAAAATGAGGGCACAGGGAAAAGATCAGCCCCAGCATTTT.

CDR3 sequence reads: CASSQGDYGYTF. CDR3 DNA: TGTGCCAGCTCGCAGGGCGACTATGGCTACACCTTC. This rearrangement joins TRBV6-1 to TRBJ1-2, with D perhaps matching TRBD1 (5 bases). This CDR3 contains 12 residues. Trimming pared 8 bases from V and 3 bases from J, leaving 10 bases between. Germline V lookup: CDR1 MNHNS, CDR2 SASEGT.